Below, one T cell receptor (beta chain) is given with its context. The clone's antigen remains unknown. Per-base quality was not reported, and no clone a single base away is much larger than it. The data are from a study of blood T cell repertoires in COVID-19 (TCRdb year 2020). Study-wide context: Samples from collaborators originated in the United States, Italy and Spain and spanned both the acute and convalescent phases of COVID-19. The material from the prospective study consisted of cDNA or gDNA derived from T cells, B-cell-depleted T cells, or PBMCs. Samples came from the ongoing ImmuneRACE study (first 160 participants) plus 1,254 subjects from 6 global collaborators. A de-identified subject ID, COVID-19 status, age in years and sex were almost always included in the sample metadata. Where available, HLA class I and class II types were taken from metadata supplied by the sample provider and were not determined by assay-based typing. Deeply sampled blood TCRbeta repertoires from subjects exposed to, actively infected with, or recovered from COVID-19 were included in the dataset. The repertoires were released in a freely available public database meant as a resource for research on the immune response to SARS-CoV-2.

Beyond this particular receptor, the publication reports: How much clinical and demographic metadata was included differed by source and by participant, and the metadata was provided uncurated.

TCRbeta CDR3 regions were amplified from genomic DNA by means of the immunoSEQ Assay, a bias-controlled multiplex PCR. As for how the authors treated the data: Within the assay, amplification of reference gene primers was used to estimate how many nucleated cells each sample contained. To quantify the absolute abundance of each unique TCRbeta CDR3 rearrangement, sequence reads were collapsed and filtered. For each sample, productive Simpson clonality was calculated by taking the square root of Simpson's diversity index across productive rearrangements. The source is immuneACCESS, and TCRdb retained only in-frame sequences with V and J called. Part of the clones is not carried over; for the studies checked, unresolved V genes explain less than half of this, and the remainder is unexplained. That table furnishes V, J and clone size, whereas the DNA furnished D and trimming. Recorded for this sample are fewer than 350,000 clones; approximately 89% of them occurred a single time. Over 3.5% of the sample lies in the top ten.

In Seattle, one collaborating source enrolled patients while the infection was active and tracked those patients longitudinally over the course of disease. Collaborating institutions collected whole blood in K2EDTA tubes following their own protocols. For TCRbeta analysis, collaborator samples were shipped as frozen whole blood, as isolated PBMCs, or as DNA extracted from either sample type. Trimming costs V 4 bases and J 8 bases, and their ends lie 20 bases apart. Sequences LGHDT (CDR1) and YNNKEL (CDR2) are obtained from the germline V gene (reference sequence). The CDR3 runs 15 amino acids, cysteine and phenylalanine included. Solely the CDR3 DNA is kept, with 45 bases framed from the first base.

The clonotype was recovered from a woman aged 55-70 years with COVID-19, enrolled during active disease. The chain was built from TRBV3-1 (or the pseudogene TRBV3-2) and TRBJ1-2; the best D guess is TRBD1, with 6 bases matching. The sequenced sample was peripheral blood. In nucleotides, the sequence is TGTGCCAGCAGCCTAGGGGGAGGGATCGGCGAAGGCTACACCTTC. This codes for CASSLGGGIGEGYTF.